Sequencing of this TCR beta chain was carried out in a study of spatial heterogeneity in lung cancer. Study-wide findings and caveats: Within tumors, counts of expanded alpha and beta TCRs tracked tumor mutation counts.

Germline CDR1 and CDR2: MNHEY and SMNVEV (reference sequence). The germline V and J ends were trimmed by 7 bases and 2 bases, with 12 bases remaining between them. The CDR3 is 14 amino acids. From the 5' RACE reads, TCRdb called clonotypes with MiXCR, one entry per CDR3 protein. Of roughly 4,500 distinct CDR3 sequences listed, about 8% are singletons. This clonotype is medium-sized (0.01 to 0.1%). Its specificity is unknown. Described time point: sample taken at primary tumor resection. The specimen comprised lung tumor tissue, sampled at surgery. The V and J genes are TRBV27 and TRBJ1-3; D is ambiguous. The TCR sequence derives from a male donor with early-stage non-small cell lung cancer. The chain's CDR3 is CASTKIPPGNTIYF. The CDR3 DNA reads as TGTGCCAGCACTAAGATCCCGCCTGGAAACACCATATATTTT.